The T cell receptor (beta chain) described here comes from a study of T cells in Graves' hyperthyroidism and ophthalmopathy. Researchers barred patients who had uncontrolled infection, other autoimmune disease, pregnancy or lactation. This clonotype was observed at least ten times. Its antigen is not known. General observations from the study: In the blood, most expanded thyroid clonotypes above 0.001 appeared as well.

The CDR3 is 15 residues long. CDR1 and CDR2 from the germline V gene are DFQATT and SNEGSKA (reference sequence). With 3 bases removed from V and 5 bases from J, the gap between germline ends came to 17 bases. The investigators amplified TCR beta CDR3 regions from RNA transcripts. Initially, a first-round RT-PCR of the TCR CDR3 employed the HTBI primer set. One entry per CDR3 protein results from TCRdb running MiXCR on the multiplex PCR reads. The table lists about 540,000 distinct CDR3 sequences, 46% of them singletons, with about 8.3% in the top ten. Sequencing was performed on peripheral blood or thyroid tissue (not recorded which). The chain recombines TRBV20-1 with TRBJ1-5; D gene uncertain. This TCR was recovered from a woman younger than 30 with Graves' hyperthyroidism. The CDR3 bases are TGCAGTGCTAGTTACCGGGGAGGGTTTGATCAGCCCCAGCATTTT. Residues: CSASYRGGFDQPQHF.